The following is a TCR beta chain sequence with its context. CDR3 length equals 14 residues. The germline V gene has CDR1 SGHNT and CDR2 YYREEE (reference sequence). V lost 3 bases to trimming and J lost 2 bases, with 11 bases between them. Sequencing was performed with immunoSEQ multiplex PCR; in TCRdb, only in-frame clones are kept and a portion is missing. Of about 290,000 clones in the sample, approximately 88% are singletons; the top ten hold 1.7%. These data are taken from a study of blood T cell repertoires in COVID-19. At the level of the study: Donors in the United States, Italy and Spain gave samples during acute or convalescent COVID-19. PBMCs, B-cell-depleted T cells, or T cells provided the cDNA or gDNA that made up the material.

Participants, about 18 to 90 years old, spanned some 23 US areas. Each participant's cohort was designated according to participant-reported clinical history. What was sequenced was PBMCs or T cells enriched from blood (not recorded which). The receptor's source is a middle-aged woman who had recovered from COVID-19. The chain combines TRBV5-4 with TRBJ2-5; D is perhaps TRBD1 (6 bases). This CDR3 reads CASSSNRAQETQYF. The CDR3 nucleotides are TGTGCCAGCAGCTCAAACAGGGCTCAAGAGACCCAGTACTTC. Filled out from reference TRBV5-4 and TRBJ2-5, the complete variable domain reads ETGVTQSPTHLIKTRGQQVTLRCSSQSGHNTVSWYQQALGQGPQFIFQYYREEENGRGNFPPRFSGLQFPNYSSELNVNALELDDSALYLCASSSNRAQETQYFGPGTRLLVL.